What follows is one T cell receptor beta chain and its context. The data belong to a study of blood T cell repertoires in COVID-19. Overall study: Spain, Italy and the United States supplied samples that represented acute and convalescent COVID-19.

Here immunoSEQ multiplex PCR was the method, and the copy in TCRdb shows in-frame clones only, minus some. The sample consists of about 57,000 clones, around 76% of them appearing once. Trimming cost V 4 bases and J 8 bases; bases outside gene matches: 4. CDR3 length equals 14 residues. Looked up from germline, CDR1 is SGHKS and CDR2 is YYEKEE (reference sequence). The chain is built from TRBV5-5 and TRBJ1-6, with 9 bases matching TRBD1. This sequence was found in a woman aged 55-69 years with acute or convalescent COVID-19. Sequences were obtained from peripheral blood. The CDR3 DNA is TGTGCCAGCAGCCACCGGGACAGGGATTCACCCCTCCACTTT. This translates into CASSHRDRDSPLHF.